This T cell receptor beta chain was sequenced for a study of blood T cell repertoires in COVID-19. The overall study: Acute-phase and convalescent COVID-19 samples originated in the United States, Italy and Spain. T cells, B-cell-depleted T cells, or PBMCs supplied cDNA or gDNA.

Germline V gene data show CDR1 as LNHDA and CDR2 as SQIVND (reference sequence). Trimming cost V 5 bases and J 4 bases; bases outside gene matches: 10. This CDR3 is 16 amino acids long. Clones were sequenced by immunoSEQ multiplex PCR, and TCRdb holds only the in-frame ones, with some missing. The sample holds 150,000 to 200,000 clones, around nine tenths seen once. Sequencing used peripheral blood. This clonotype was obtained from a human donor in a cohort sampled during active COVID-19. This chain connects TRBV19 to TRBJ1-5; 8 positions match TRBD1. CDR3 in amino acids: CASSRMTGVGNQPQHF. CDR3 nucleotides: TGTGCCAGTAGTCGCATGACAGGGGTTGGAAATCAGCCCCAGCATTTT.